These T cell receptor beta chains were read from a single sample in a study of a mutant IDH1 vaccine in newly diagnosed glioma. Generated by immunoSEQ multiplex PCR, the TCRdb table keeps only in-frame clones and is missing some. The table includes 98,000 or so clones, around 90% detected once. Sequenced here: PBMCs, sampled from a glioma patient treated with radiotherapy, temozolomide or both. The source of these receptors is a woman in her forties or fifties with glioma. Each CDR3 is given with its conserved first and last residue. D genes are given only for firm matches. Clone sizes are given selectively: once, few, many, or a class where the clone is expanded.

>-|TRBV11-3|13|-|TRBJ1-1
CASSFQMNTEAFF
TGTGCCAGCAGCTTTCAGATGAACACTGAAGCTTTCTTT
>TRBD1|TRBV5-1|14|-|TRBJ2-5
CASSLEGARETQYF
TGCGCCAGCAGCTTGGAGGGGGCGCGTGAGACCCAGTACTTC
>TRBD2|TRBV15|16|-|TRBJ2-1
CATSSSGRIIGGEQFF
TGTGCCACCAGCTCTAGCGGGAGGATCATAGGTGGTGAGCAGTTCTTC
>-|TRBV28|13|-|TRBJ1-2
CASSSDANYGYTF
TGTGCCAGCAGTTCGGACGCAAACTATGGCTACACCTTC
>TRBD2|TRBV7-9|15|once|TRBJ2-5
CASSPYTSGRETQYF
TGTGCCAGCAGCCCCTACACTAGCGGGAGGGAGACCCAGTACTTC
>-|TRBV28|14|-|TRBJ2-7
CASGPAGRPYEQYF
TGTGCCAGCGGCCCGGCGGGCCGGCCCTACGAGCAGTACTTC
>-|TRBV4-2|13|-|TRBJ2-5
CASSQDSAETQYF
TGTGCCAGCAGCCAGGACAGTGCTGAGACCCAGTACTTC
>TRBD2|TRBV6-5|14|-|TRBJ2-7
CASSPAWEGYEQYF
TGTGCCAGCAGTCCGGCCTGGGAGGGCTACGAGCAGTACTTC
>-|TRBV5-1|15|-|TRBJ2-5
CASSLAMGSGETQYF
TGCGCCAGCAGCTTGGCCATGGGTTCGGGGGAGACCCAGTACTTC
>TRBD2|TRBV6-5|14|-|TRBJ2-7
CASSYIAGVYEQYF
TGTGCCAGCAGTTACATAGCGGGAGTCTACGAGCAGTACTTC
>-|TRBV5-1|14|-|TRBJ2-2
CASSLSQNTGELFF
TGCGCCAGCAGCTTGTCACAGAACACCGGGGAGCTGTTTTTT
>-|TRBV5-1|19|-|TRBJ2-6
CASGMFDGLVSSGANVLTF
TGCGCCAGCGGCATGTTCGATGGCCTCGTGAGCTCTGGGGCCAACGTCCTGACTTTC
>-|TRBV5-1|15|-|TRBJ1-3
CASSRGRPGGNTIYF
TGCGCCAGCAGCAGGGGTCGTCCGGGCGGAAACACCATATATTTT
>-|TRBV5-6|13|-|TRBJ1-1
CASSLRGITEAFF
TGTGCCAGCAGCTTGAGGGGTATCACTGAAGCTTTCTTT
>-|TRBV11-2|12|-|TRBJ1-3
CASSRVRNTIYF
TGTGCCAGCAGCAGGGTCAGAAACACCATATATTTT
>-|TRBV18|18|-|TRBJ2-5
CASSPVAPRAFSQETQYF
TGTGCCAGCTCACCAGTTGCCCCTAGGGCCTTCTCTCAAGAGACCCAGTACTTC
>-|TRBV11-2|15|-|TRBJ2-7
CAGSSTGLDSYEQYF
TGTGCCGGCAGTTCTACAGGGTTAGACTCCTACGAGCAGTACTTC
>-|TRBV28|16|once|TRBJ1-5
CASSTLGGDSNQPQHF
TGTGCCAGCAGTACCCTCGGGGGCGATAGCAATCAGCCCCAGCATTTT
>-|TRBV5-1|15|-|TRBJ2-1
CASNTQGSSYNEQFF
TGCGCCAGCAACACCCAGGGGAGCTCCTACAATGAGCAGTTCTTC
>TRBD1|TRBV6-5|14|once|TRBJ1-2
CASSRDRGAPHYTF
TGTGCCAGCAGTAGGGACAGGGGGGCCCCCCACTACACCTTC
>-|TRBV6-5|15|-|TRBJ2-7
CASSYSGARLFEQYF
TGTGCCAGCAGTTACTCGGGGGCGCGACTGTTCGAGCAGTACTTC
>-|TRBV7-8|12|-|TRBJ2-7
CASSLGAYEQYF
TGTGCCAGCAGCTTAGGTGCCTACGAGCAGTACTTC
>-|TRBV5-1|14|-|TRBJ2-3
CASSLGRAADTQYF
TGCGCCAGCAGCTTGGGGCGGGCGGCAGATACGCAGTATTTT
>-|TRBV5-4|17|-|TRBJ2-1
CASSFGASGLSYNEQFF
TGTGCCAGCAGCTTTGGAGCCTCCGGCCTTTCCTACAATGAGCAGTTCTTC
>-|TRBV6-5|13|few|TRBJ1-2
CASSPRSVYGYTF
TGTGCCAGCAGCCCAAGGTCCGTCTATGGCTACACCTTC
>-|TRBV7-2|14|-|TRBJ2-5
CASSSDINQETQYF
TGTGCCAGCAGCTCGGACATTAACCAAGAGACCCAGTACTTC
>-|TRBV9|16|-|TRBJ2-7
CASSPPQGRGSYEQYF
TGTGCCAGCAGCCCGCCACAGGGACGGGGTTCCTACGAGCAGTACTTC
>-|TRBV28|12|-|TRBJ1-2
CASSVLPRGYTF
TGTGCCAGCAGCGTCCTCCCCAGGGGCTACACCTTC
>-|TRBV7-3|13|once|TRBJ2-5
CASSPEYQETQYF
TGTGCCAGCAGCCCAGAGTACCAAGAGACCCAGTACTTC
>-|TRBV10-2|13|-|TRBJ2-5
CASLEAGQETQYF
TGCGCCAGCCTTGAGGCGGGGCAAGAGACCCAGTACTTC
>-|TRBV4-1|15|few|TRBJ2-1
CASSQEWQSYNEQFF
TGCGCCAGCAGCCAAGAGTGGCAGTCCTACAATGAGCAGTTCTTC
>-|TRBV6-1|13|-|TRBJ2-1
CASSGGPGNEQFF
TGTGCCAGCAGTGGGGGACCGGGGAATGAGCAGTTCTTC
>-|TRBV5-6|11|-|TRBJ2-7
CASSLFGEQYF
TGTGCCAGCAGCTTGTTCGGGGAGCAGTACTTC
>TRBD1|TRBV9|14|-|TRBJ2-7
CASSVEGAGYEQYF
TGTGCCAGCAGCGTAGAGGGGGCAGGCTACGAGCAGTACTTC
>-|TRBV15|13|-|TRBJ1-1
CATSRDGTSEAFF
TGTGCCACCAGCAGAGATGGGACATCTGAAGCTTTCTTT
>-|TRBV28|14|once|TRBJ1-4
CASSFWTLREKLFF
TGTGCCAGCAGTTTCTGGACCCTGAGAGAAAAACTGTTTTTT
>-|TRBV15|16|once|TRBJ2-1
CATSRGGLATDNEQFF
TGTGCCACCAGCAGAGGGGGGCTAGCGACGGACAATGAGCAGTTCTTC
>-|TRBV6-5|14|-|TRBJ2-7
CASSYTYSSYEQYF
TGTGCCAGCAGTTACACGTATAGCTCCTACGAGCAGTACTTC
>-|TRBV7-6|14|-|TRBJ1-5
CASSLEWTNQPQHF
TGTGCCAGCAGCTTAGAGTGGACTAATCAGCCCCAGCATTTT
>-|TRBV7-2|14|-|TRBJ2-7
CASSLLSEQYEQYF
TGTGCCAGCAGCTTATTGTCGGAGCAGTACGAGCAGTACTTC
>-|TRBV5-1|15|-|TRBJ2-5
CASSLEVKGRRTQYF
TGCGCCAGCAGCTTGGAGGTGAAGGGGAGGCGGACCCAGTACTTC
>TRBD2|TRBV9|16|-|TRBJ2-7
CASSVGIGGSVYEQYF
TGTGCCAGCAGCGTAGGTATTGGCGGGAGTGTCTACGAGCAGTACTTC
>-|TRBV12-5|14|once|TRBJ1-5
CAPGQPLSNQPQHF
TGTGCTCCAGGACAGCCATTAAGCAATCAGCCCCAGCATTTT
>-|TRBV10-2|15|-|TRBJ2-7
CASIIRVKGTYEQYF
TGCGCCAGCATCATCCGGGTTAAGGGGACTTACGAGCAGTACTTC
>-|TRBV11-2|12|-|TRBJ2-7
CASSRGTYEQYF
TGTGCCAGCAGCCGGGGGACCTACGAGCAGTACTTC
>TRBD1|TRBV7-8|15|-|TRBJ2-7
CASSLVGQGEYEQYF
TGTGCCAGCAGCTTAGTGGGGCAGGGGGAATACGAGCAGTACTTC
>TRBD2|TRBV9|17|once|TRBJ2-3
CASSVDGSGRGTDTQYF
TGTGCCAGCAGCGTAGATGGTAGCGGGAGGGGCACAGATACGCAGTATTTT
>-|TRBV28|15|-|TRBJ2-6
CASKGSNSGANVLTF
TGTGCCAGTAAGGGCTCGAACTCTGGGGCCAACGTCCTGACTTTC
>-|TRBV11-2|13|-|TRBJ2-7
CASSLDRSYEQYF
TGTGCCAGCAGCTTAGATCGGTCCTACGAGCAGTACTTC
>TRBD2|TRBV7-6|16|-|TRBJ2-1
CASSPATSGARGEQFF
TGTGCCAGCAGCCCCGCGACTAGCGGGGCGAGGGGTGAGCAGTTCTTC
>TRBD1|TRBV5-8|17|-|TRBJ1-1
CASSLLDRGSMNTEAFF
TGTGCCAGCAGCTTGCTGGACAGGGGTTCCATGAACACTGAAGCTTTCTTT
>TRBD2|TRBV10-2|13|-|TRBJ2-7
CASRPAGTYEQYF
TGCGCCAGCAGGCCAGCGGGAACCTACGAGCAGTACTTC
>TRBD1|TRBV6-6|16|-|TRBJ2-7
CASSYPFGQAVDEQYF
TGTGCCAGCAGTTACCCCTTTGGACAGGCAGTTGACGAGCAGTACTTC
>-|TRBV7-7|15|-|TRBJ2-2
CASSLAYRNTGELFF
TGTGCTAGCAGCTTAGCGTACCGGAACACCGGGGAGCTGTTTTTT
>-|TRBV19|14|-|TRBJ2-7
CASSIQETSYEQYF
TGTGCCAGTAGTATTCAGGAGACCTCCTACGAGCAGTACTTC